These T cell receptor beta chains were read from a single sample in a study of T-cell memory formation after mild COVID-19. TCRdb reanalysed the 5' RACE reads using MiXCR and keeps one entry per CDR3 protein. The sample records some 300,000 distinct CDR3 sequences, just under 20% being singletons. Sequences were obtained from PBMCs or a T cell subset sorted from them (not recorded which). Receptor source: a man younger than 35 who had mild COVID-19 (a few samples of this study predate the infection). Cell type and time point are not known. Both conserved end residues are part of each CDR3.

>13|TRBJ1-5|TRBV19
CASSMPHLSTQHF
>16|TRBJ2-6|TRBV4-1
CASSQDGGAGANVLTF
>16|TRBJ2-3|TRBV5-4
CASRGVAALAFDTQYF
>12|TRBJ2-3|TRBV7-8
CASSQNLDTQYF
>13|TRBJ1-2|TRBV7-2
CASSSPGEGGYTF
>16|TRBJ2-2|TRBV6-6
CASSSGQGGYTGELFF
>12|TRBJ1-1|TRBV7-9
CASSRVQAEAFF
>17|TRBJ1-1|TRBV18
CASSPRATGGMVTEAFF
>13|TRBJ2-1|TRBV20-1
CSAFRDRHNEQFF
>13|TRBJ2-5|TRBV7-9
CASNTGAQETQYF
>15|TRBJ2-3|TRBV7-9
CASSRRAASTDTQYF
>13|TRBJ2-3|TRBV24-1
CATSDLRTDTQYF
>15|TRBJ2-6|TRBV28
CASSLGDRETNVLTF
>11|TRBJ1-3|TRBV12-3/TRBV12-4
CASSVGNTIYF
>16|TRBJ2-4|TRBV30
CAWTPGSYLAKNIQYF
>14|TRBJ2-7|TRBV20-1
CSAMGLSSAYEQYF
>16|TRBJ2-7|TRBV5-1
CASSETGKAGVYEQYF
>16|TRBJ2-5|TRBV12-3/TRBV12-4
CASSSRTGGVRKTQYF
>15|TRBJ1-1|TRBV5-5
CASSWAGRGNTEAFF
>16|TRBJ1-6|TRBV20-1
CSARVRGSSYNSPLHF
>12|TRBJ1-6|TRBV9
CASSVGRGTLHF
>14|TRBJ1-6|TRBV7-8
CASSLRIDNSPLHF
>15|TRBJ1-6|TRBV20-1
CSGAEPGQYNSPLHF
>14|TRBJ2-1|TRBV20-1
CSVLVPGGYNEQFF
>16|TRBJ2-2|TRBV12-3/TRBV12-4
CASTRQGAIWTGELFF
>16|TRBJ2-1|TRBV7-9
CASSLTGYRAHNEQFF
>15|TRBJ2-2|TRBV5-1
CASRPGTGAGGELFF
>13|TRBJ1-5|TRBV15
CATSPHLNQPQHF
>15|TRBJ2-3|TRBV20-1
CSARELAGGKDTQYF
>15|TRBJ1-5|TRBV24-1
CATSEAGGRYQPQHF
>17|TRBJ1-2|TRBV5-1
CASSLATYRGSADGYTF
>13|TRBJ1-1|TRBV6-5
CASSYPGQLRSFF
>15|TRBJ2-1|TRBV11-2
CASSSVAGDYNEQFF
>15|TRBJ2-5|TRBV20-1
CSARDPRADQETQYF
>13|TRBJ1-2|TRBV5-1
CASSLSGGDGYTF